Listed below are T cell receptor beta chains from one sample, sequenced in a study of CD8 T cells in ankylosing spondylitis. One entry per CDR3 protein results from TCRdb running MiXCR on the 5' RACE reads. The sample contains around 280,000 distinct CDR3 sequences, 20% of which appear only once. Material for sequencing was blood, either unsorted or a sorted T cell fraction (not recorded which). The receptors originated from a male donor with ankylosing spondylitis or in good health (not recorded which). CDR3s include the opening cysteine and the closing phenylalanine or tryptophan. D genes are given only for firm matches. Part of the rows lack a size; the others show once, few, many or a class for expanded clones.

>TRBJ2-3|few|NA|TRBV7-3
TGTGCCAGCAGCTTCCAGGGTCGAGGCACAGATACGCAGTATTTT
CASSFQGRGTDTQYF
>TRBJ2-5|few|NA|TRBV6-2/TRBV6-3
TGTGCCAGCAGTTACTCGATAACGGACACACACCCGTACCAAGAGACCCAGTACTTC
CASSYSITDTHPYQETQYF
>TRBJ2-3|NA|TRBD2|TRBV6-1
TGTGCCAGCAGGAGAGCGGGAGGAACAGATACGCAGTATTTT
CASRRAGGTDTQYF
>TRBJ1-5|NA|NA|TRBV3-1
TGTGCCAGCAGCAATGAGGGGAGTCAGCCCCAGCATTTT
CASSNEGSQPQHF
>TRBJ1-2|few|NA|TRBV20-1
TGCAGTGCTAGAGATAGCACAGGACCCTATGGCTACACCTTC
CSARDSTGPYGYTF
>TRBJ2-1|NA|TRBD2|TRBV30
TGTGCCTGGAGTGGACTAGCGGGGCCCAATGAGCAGTTCTTC
CAWSGLAGPNEQFF
>TRBJ2-5|once|TRBD2|TRBV7-2
TGTGCCAGCGTGCTAGCGGAACCCTACCAAGAGACCCAGTACTTC
CASVLAEPYQETQYF
>TRBJ1-5|few|NA|TRBV7-8
TGTGCCAGCAGTCCTCCGGCCAGGAGCAATCAGCCCCAGCATTTT
CASSPPARSNQPQHF
>TRBJ2-2|few|NA|TRBV12-3/TRBV12-4
TGTGCCAGCAGTTTAGGGACGGGCGGGGAGCTGTTTTTT
CASSLGTGGELFF
>TRBJ1-1|few|NA|TRBV20-1
TGCAGTGCTAGAGGGAGGGACTGGAACACTGAAGCTTTCTTT
CSARGRDWNTEAFF
>TRBJ1-3|many|NA|TRBV12-3/TRBV12-4
TGTGCCAGCACCGCCGGCTCTGGAAACACCATATATTTT
CASTAGSGNTIYF
>TRBJ1-1|NA|NA|TRBV7-6
TGTGCCAGCAGCGGCAGGGTCGACACTGAAGCTTTCTTT
CASSGRVDTEAFF
>TRBJ2-3|few|TRBD1|TRBV5-1
TGCGCCAGCAGCCCGAAATACAGGGGGCCCTCAGATACGCAGTATTTT
CASSPKYRGPSDTQYF
>TRBJ1-2|few|NA|TRBV3-1
TGTGCCAGCAGCCCGCAGGGGTCCTATGGCTACACCTTC
CASSPQGSYGYTF
>TRBJ1-2|NA|TRBD1|TRBV6-5
TGTGCCAGCAGTTCCCTGGGACAGGGGGGCTATGGCTACACCTTC
CASSSLGQGGYGYTF
>TRBJ1-2|NA|NA|TRBV7-9
TGTGCCAGCAGCTTAGCCTCAGGGAATGGCTACACCTTC
CASSLASGNGYTF
>TRBJ1-2|NA|TRBD1|TRBV3-1
TGTGCCAGCAGCCAGGGGGACAGCCGTCGTGGCTACACCTTC
CASSQGDSRRGYTF
>TRBJ1-4|few|NA|TRBV15
TGTGCCACCAGCAGAGAAGGGACCCGAGGTGAAAAACTGTTTTTT
CATSREGTRGEKLFF
>TRBJ1-1|NA|NA|TRBV11-2
TGTGCCAGCAGCTTCTGGAACACTGAAGCTTTCTTT
CASSFWNTEAFF
>TRBJ2-3|NA|NA|TRBV7-2
TGTGCCAGCAGCTCGGGAGCGACAGATACGCAGTATTTT
CASSSGATDTQYF
>TRBJ2-4|few|NA|TRBV5-5
TGTGCCAGCAGCTTTAGTGGCGGGGCCAAAAACATTCAGTACTTC
CASSFSGGAKNIQYF
>TRBJ2-3|many|TRBD2|TRBV6-5
TGTGCCAGCAGTTACTCGAGCAGCGGGAGGAACGGAGATACGCAGTATTTT
CASSYSSSGRNGDTQYF
>TRBJ2-3|NA|TRBD2|TRBV12-3/TRBV12-4
TGTGCCAGCAGTAGACTAGCGGGTACGCAGTATTTT
CASSRLAGTQYF
>TRBJ1-5|NA|NA|TRBV2
TGTGCCAGCAGTGATAGCGGGGTTAGCAATCAGCCCCAGCATTTT
CASSDSGVSNQPQHF
>TRBJ2-4|few|NA|TRBV20-1
TGCAGTGCTAGAGATCTTGGAGGGGCCAAAAACATTCAGTACTTC
CSARDLGGAKNIQYF
>TRBJ1-4|NA|NA|TRBV7-3
TGTGCCAGCAGCTTAAGCGTGGCAGGGGTGGGAGAAAAACTGTTTTTT
CASSLSVAGVGEKLFF
>TRBJ1-2|NA|NA|TRBV12-3/TRBV12-4
TGTGCCAGCAGCCCGTCCGGGGGCCAAATGGATGGCTACACCTTC
CASSPSGGQMDGYTF
>TRBJ2-5|NA|TRBD2|TRBV13
TGTGCCAGCAGCTTACTAGGCCTAGCGGGAGGAAAAGAGACCCAGTACTTC
CASSLLGLAGGKETQYF